This TCR beta chain stems from a study of radiation and T cells in renal cell carcinoma (dated by TCRdb to 2020 to 2022). About the study as a whole: The samples were drawn from a clinical trial, where primary renal cell carcinomas were treated with 15 Gy of stereotactic body radiation therapy and then removed by nephrectomy 4 weeks afterward. TCR beta sequencing covered approximately 50 samples in total, comprising some 26 tumors and approximately 27 peripheral blood samples. Across all 53 samples, 4,016,671 unique CDR3 nucleotide sequences, encoding 2,658,974 unique CDR3 amino acid sequences, were identified.

The time point label, as the study defines it: baseline pretreatment blood. The treatment or condition label of this sample denotes: 15 Gy SBRT to primary tumor, nephrectomy 4 weeks later. To follow tumor-enriched clonotypes, peripheral blood was collected serially from radiation-treated patients at baseline and again at 2 weeks and 4 weeks after SBRT. Every patient's renal cell carcinoma showed clear cell pathology. Genomic DNA for TCR sequencing was prepared using the QIAamp DNA Blood Mini Kit (Qiagen). Samples were included in the analyses only if all quality control checks were passed. Following the manufacturer's recommendations, the immunoSEQ kit was used to generate TCR beta libraries from genomic DNA. To prepare libraries, a first multiplex PCR with proprietary primers was run, followed by a second PCR that added unique barcodes, and a bead cleanup was done after each round. Each sample batch included a kit-provided positive control reaction and a negative control reaction. The final libraries were assessed on an Agilent 4200 TapeStation D1000 ScreenTape, pooled by volume, and quantified by qPCR. An Illumina NextSeq500 fitted with a MidOutput 150-cycle cartridge performed the sequencing, running 156 Read1 cycles and 15 Index1 cycles with the kit's custom primers. The pooled library was loaded at 0.8 to 1 pM, and about 20% PhiX control was spiked in. In the paper's pipeline: The vendor-processed data were analyzed in R, and a clonotype was defined as all T cells that share the same CDR3 nucleotide sequence. For clone abundance analyses, frequencies were normalized to the 10,000 most abundant clones per sample. Public T cell clones, which averaged fewer than five per sample, were removed prior to analysis. Tumor-enriched clonotypes and baseline blood-enriched clonotypes were defined as those with an abundance difference of at least 32-fold between compartments. A beta-binomial differential abundance model was used to identify clonotypes that were expanded or contracted between blood time points. Tumor-blood repertoire similarity was measured with the Baroni-Urbani and Buser coefficient, and groups were compared using two-tailed Wilcoxon tests in R. TCRdb obtained this table from immuneACCESS and retained in-frame rearrangements with V and J assigned. These tables miss some clones; where compared with another copy, unresolved V genes account for less than half of the shortfall, and the remainder is unexplained. That table is the source of V, J and clone size, and D and trimming were worked out from the DNA. This sample gives about 91,000 clones in total; about four fifths of them show up just once. Around 5.8% of the sample belongs to the ten largest clones.

Notes on this clone: Its specific antigen is unknown. Base qualities are not at hand, and no much larger clone is one base apart.

General conclusions and limits of the study: An increase in top tumor clonotypes in blood was observed from baseline to 2 weeks post-radiation, followed by contraction by 4 weeks, which was taken to suggest transient expansion of tumor-resident clones. Because pretreatment tumor biopsies were not available, the baseline intratumoral presence of clonotypes could not be determined. Tracking of blood repertoire dynamics stopped at three to five weeks after treatment, with no follow-up past that point. With a single-armed trial design, the study had no way to address how radiation dose or scheduling affects the TCR repertoire.

From V the trimming removes 4 bases and from J it removes 5 bases, while the gene matches leave 10 bases of the junction unaccounted for. The CDR3 measures 15 amino acids from cysteine to phenylalanine. The retained sequence is limited to the CDR3, 45 bases, with the frame set at the first base. As encoded in the germline V gene (reference sequence), CDR1 is SGHNT while CDR2 is YYREEE. This receptor was obtained from a man in his sixties with renal cell carcinoma. Rearrangement joined TRBV5-4 to TRBJ2-5, and TRBD1 aligns with 8 junction nucleotides. This sample comprised blood, obtained from a patient whose treatment included radiotherapy and nephrectomy. The CDR3 protein is CASSPGGRTGETQYF. The DNA is as follows: TGTGCCAGCAGCCCGGGCGGACGGACAGGGGAGACCCAGTACTTC.